The sequence of this TCR beta chain was determined in a study of blood T cell repertoires in COVID-19. In the authors' methods: For nucleated cells, counts were estimated from reference gene primer amplification. The repertoire was sequenced with immunoSEQ multiplex PCR; TCRdb's copy has only in-frame clones and lacks some. For V, J and clone size, that table is used; D and trimming come from the DNA. The profile shows tens of thousands of clones, about 88% of them singletons. This clonotype was obtained from a man in his 70s with acute or convalescent COVID-19. The sequenced material came from peripheral blood.

CDR3 nucleotides: TGTGCCAGCAGGGTCTCCGGGGGGAGAAGGAGGTATGGCTACACCTTC. As protein: CASRVSGGRRRYGYTF. The J gene is TRBJ1-2, the V gene TRBV28; the D gene is possibly TRBD1 (5 bases). Trimming took off 6 bases at V and 5 bases at J, with 22 bases between the two ends. The CDR3 consists of 16 residues. Germline V gene data show CDR1 as MDHEN and CDR2 as SYDVKM.